This record looks at one TCR beta chain sequence and its context. Source study methods: Amplification from reference gene primers served as the basis for estimated nucleated cell counts. The method was immunoSEQ multiplex PCR; TCRdb's version includes in-frame clones alone and lacks a portion of them. The DNA gave D and trimming, while V, J and clone size come from that table. The sample holds around 24,000 clones, around 87% seen once. This specimen comes from a study of blood T cell repertoires in COVID-19. Background on the study: Samples taken during acute and convalescent COVID-19 were collected in the United States, Italy and Spain. PBMCs, B-cell-depleted T cells, or T cells were the source of the cDNA or gDNA that made up the material.

The CDR3 covers 15 residues. Germline V gives CDR1 GTSNPN, CDR2 SVGIG (reference sequence). After removal of 8 bases from V and 0 bases from J, the junction contained 9 bases not matched to a gene. The chain couples TRBV30 to TRBJ2-1, with TRBD2 matching over 8 bases. The sequencing input was peripheral blood. The receptor was derived from a woman between 55 and 75 years old with active COVID-19. In nucleotides, the CDR3 is TGTGCCCTAAGTGCGGGAGGTAGCTCCTACAATGAGCAGTTCTTC. Translated, it gives CALSAGGSSYNEQFF.